This TCR beta chain was retrieved from a study of blood T cells in healthy people across ages. A sample-barcoded 5' primer and a J-beta primer mix were used in a second PCR of roughly 6 to 11 cycles. MiXCR, run by TCRdb on the 5' RACE reads, gives a single entry per CDR3 protein. The table lists about 970,000 distinct CDR3 sequences, 51% of them singletons. This clonotype was found a few times. Every sample yielded at least 6 million isolated PBMCs. Trimming cost V 8 bases and J 5 bases, with 11 bases left between them. CDR1 is SQVTM, CDR2 ANQGSEA, per germline. This CDR3 spans 11 amino acids. The rearrangement joins TRBV29-1 to TRBJ2-3, with D possibly being TRBD1 or TRBD2 (5 bases each). The sample comprised blood. The sequence was collected from a woman aged 60 to 75 in good health. The DNA of the CDR3 is TGCAGCCCAGGGACGGAAGATACGCAGTATTTT. Translating it yields CSPGTEDTQYF.